A selection of T cell receptor beta chains follows, all from one sample in a study of Graves' ophthalmopathy and Graves' hyperthyroidism. TCRdb independently ran MiXCR on the multiplex PCR reads; one entry per CDR3 protein. The data contain 450,000 or so distinct CDR3 sequences, 13% to 15% of them singletons. The sample taken for sequencing was blood. The origin of the receptors is a woman under 40 with Graves' ophthalmopathy. Each CDR3 is given with its conserved first and last residue. D genes are given only for firm matches. Expanded clones get a size class; other rows say once, few or many, or leave the size out.

>NA|TRBJ2-4|NA|TRBV28
TGTGCCAGCAGTTTAGTGGCTAGTGTGATAGCCAAAAACATTCAGTACTTC
CASSLVASVIAKNIQYF
>many|TRBJ2-5|NA|TRBV2
TGTGCCAGCAGTGGACCGACAGGGAGGGAAGAGACCCAGTACTTC
CASSGPTGREETQYF
>many|TRBJ1-5|NA|TRBV12-3/TRBV12-4
TGTGCCAGCAGTTTAGGGATAAGTCAGCCCCAGCATTTT
CASSLGISQPQHF
>many|TRBJ1-5|TRBD1|TRBV27
TGTGCCAGCAGACTTCGTTCAGGGGGGGAGCCCAATCAGCCCCAGCATTTT
CASRLRSGGEPNQPQHF
>many|TRBJ1-5|NA|TRBV20-1
TGCAGTGCCCGGATTAGCAATCAGCCCCAGCATTTT
CSARISNQPQHF
>NA|TRBJ1-2|NA|TRBV18
TGTGCCAGCTCACCACCTACTAGGGATGGCTACACCTTC
CASSPPTRDGYTF
>many|TRBJ1-5|NA|TRBV27
TGTGCCAGCAGGGCCCAGGGCGCTCAGCCCCAGCATTTT
CASRAQGAQPQHF
>many|TRBJ2-2|TRBD1|TRBV12-3/TRBV12-4
TGTGCCAGCAGGATGGGACAGGGGGTTTCCGGGGAGCTGTTTTTT
CASRMGQGVSGELFF
>NA|TRBJ2-7|NA|TRBV3-1
TGTGCCAGCAGCCAAGAACTTCACCCTCCGGACGAGCAGTACTTC
CASSQELHPPDEQYF
>few|TRBJ1-1|TRBD1|TRBV6-5
TGTGCCAGCAGTTACGAATCTTACAGGGGAACTGAAGCTTTCTTT
CASSYESYRGTEAFF
>NA|TRBJ1-2|NA|TRBV6-2/TRBV6-3
TGTGCCAGCAATCGACAAACGTCTGGTCGCGGCTACACCTTC
CASNRQTSGRGYTF
>many|TRBJ2-5|TRBD2|TRBV7-2
TGTGCCAGCAGCTTATTCGGGGGGGAAGAGACCCAGTACTTC
CASSLFGGEETQYF
>many|TRBJ2-7|TRBD1|TRBV2
TGTGCCAGCAGGCGGGGACAGGTTTATCATGAGCAGTACTTC
CASRRGQVYHEQYF
>many|TRBJ2-4|NA|TRBV2
TGTGCCAGCATTCGGATAAAACGGGACATTCAGTACTTC
CASIRIKRDIQYF
>few|TRBJ2-5|NA|TRBV7-9
TGTGCCAGCAGCTCCTACAGGGTCCCGGAGACCCAGTACTTC
CASSSYRVPETQYF
>many|TRBJ1-1|NA|TRBV7-6
TGTGCCAGCAGCTTAGCGACAGAAAAGAACACTGAAGCTTTCTTT
CASSLATEKNTEAFF
>NA|TRBJ2-2|NA|TRBV6-1
TGTGCCAGCAGTGAAGAGGCAGGGAACACCGGGGAGCTGTTTTTT
CASSEEAGNTGELFF
>few|TRBJ1-6|NA|TRBV11-2
TGTGCCAGCAGCATACAGGGTTATTCACCCCTCCACTTT
CASSIQGYSPLHF
>many|TRBJ2-4|NA|TRBV28
TGTGCCAGCAGTTTCGGAGACACCAAAAACATTAAGTACTTC
CASSFGDTKNIKYF
>many|TRBJ1-5|NA|TRBV24-1
TGTGCCACCAGTGATCCCTCACGGGGGGGAGCCCAGCATTTT
CATSDPSRGGAQHF
>many|TRBJ2-7|TRBD2|TRBV10-2
TGCGCCAGCAGCGAGACTAGCGGGAGCTACGAGCAGTACTTC
CASSETSGSYEQYF
>NA|TRBJ1-2|NA|TRBV5-6
TGTGCCAGCAGCTTTTCGGGGAACTATGGCTACACCTTC
CASSFSGNYGYTF
>many|TRBJ2-5|NA|TRBV7-3
TGTGCCAGCAGCCTGAGGAGGAGGGCCGGGGAGACCCAGTACTTC
CASSLRRRAGETQYF
>many|TRBJ1-1|NA|TRBV12-3/TRBV12-4
TGTGCCAGCAGTTTAGCGACCGGGGGGGACACTGAAGCTTTCTTT
CASSLATGGDTEAFF
>many|TRBJ2-2|NA|TRBV6-1
TGTGCCAGCAGTGAACGTCCTGGGACGACGGGAACTGGGGAGCTGTTTTTT
CASSERPGTTGTGELFF
>NA|TRBJ2-2|TRBD1|TRBV10-3
TGTGCCGCTGGACAGGGGACCGGGGAGCTGTTTTTT
CAAGQGTGELFF
>many|TRBJ2-1|NA|TRBV12-3/TRBV12-4
TGTGCCAGCAACTGGGGCGGGGACTACAATGAGCAGTTCTTC
CASNWGGDYNEQFF
>many|TRBJ2-5|TRBD2|TRBV28
TGTGCCTCGAGGGCTAGCGGGCCCACGGAGACCCAGTACTTC
CASRASGPTETQYF
>few|TRBJ1-6|TRBD1|TRBV18
TGTGCCAGCTCCCGGGACAGAAACTATAATTCACCCCTCCACTTT
CASSRDRNYNSPLHF
>many|TRBJ1-1|NA|TRBV28
TGTGCCAGCAGTTTGGGACGGAATCCGAACACTGAAGCTTTCTTT
CASSLGRNPNTEAFF
>many|TRBJ1-1|TRBD1|TRBV6-2/TRBV6-3
TGTGCCAGCACTACGGGACAGGGCGCCACTGAAGCTTTCTTT
CASTTGQGATEAFF
>many|TRBJ1-2|TRBD1|TRBV28
TGTGCCAGCAGACAGGGGAGCGGCTACACCTTC
CASRQGSGYTF
>many|TRBJ2-2|TRBD2|TRBV12-5
TGTGCTAGTGGTTGGGGGACTAGCGGGGTCACCGGGGAGCTGTTTTTT
CASGWGTSGVTGELFF
>NA|TRBJ1-1|TRBD1|TRBV3-1
TGTGCCAGCAGCCTCCCCGGGACAGGGGACACTGAAGCTTTCTTT
CASSLPGTGDTEAFF
>NA|TRBJ2-7|NA|TRBV10-3
TGTGCCATCAGTGAGTCGACTACCTACGAGCAGTACTTC
CAISESTTYEQYF
>many|TRBJ2-7|TRBD1|TRBV20-1
TGCAGTGCGGCGCGACAGGGGGCGACGGACGAGCAGTACTTC
CSAARQGATDEQYF
>many|TRBJ1-6|TRBD1|TRBV6-1
TGTGCCAGCAGTGAATCAGGGGGCATCTATAATTCACCCCTCCACTTT
CASSESGGIYNSPLHF
>NA|TRBJ2-7|NA|TRBV12-3/TRBV12-4
TGTGCCAGCAGGGCCGGGACAAGCTACGAGCAGTACTTC
CASRAGTSYEQYF